Sequencing of this T cell receptor beta chain was carried out in a study of shared clonotypes between healthy human individuals. Overall study findings and caveats: Tissues were not sampled, only blood, and their repertoires likely differ.

Trimming cost V 3 bases and J 10 bases, with 13 bases left between them. CDR1 and CDR2 (germline): MNHNS, SASEGT. The CDR3 is made up of 14 amino acids. The authors distributed each subset's genomic DNA evenly over several immunoSEQ plates. TCRdb's copy holds only in-frame clones and misses some; the assay was immunoSEQ multiplex PCR. The sample has about 2 million clones, approximately 94% seen once; the top ten hold roughly 1%. A word on this clone: Its target is unknown.

Naive CD8 cells comprised CD45RO-negative, CCR7-positively selected cells, excluding terminally differentiated effector memory CD45RA+ cells. This chain uses TRBV6-1 with TRBJ1-6; D is possibly TRBD1 (6 bases). The sequence came from a man in his late teens or twenties in good health. Sequenced material: naive CD8+ T cells sorted from blood. In nucleotides, the CDR3 is TGTGCCAGCAGTGACGGGGGGGCTCAATCACCCCTCCACTTT. Amino acids: CASSDGGAQSPLHF.